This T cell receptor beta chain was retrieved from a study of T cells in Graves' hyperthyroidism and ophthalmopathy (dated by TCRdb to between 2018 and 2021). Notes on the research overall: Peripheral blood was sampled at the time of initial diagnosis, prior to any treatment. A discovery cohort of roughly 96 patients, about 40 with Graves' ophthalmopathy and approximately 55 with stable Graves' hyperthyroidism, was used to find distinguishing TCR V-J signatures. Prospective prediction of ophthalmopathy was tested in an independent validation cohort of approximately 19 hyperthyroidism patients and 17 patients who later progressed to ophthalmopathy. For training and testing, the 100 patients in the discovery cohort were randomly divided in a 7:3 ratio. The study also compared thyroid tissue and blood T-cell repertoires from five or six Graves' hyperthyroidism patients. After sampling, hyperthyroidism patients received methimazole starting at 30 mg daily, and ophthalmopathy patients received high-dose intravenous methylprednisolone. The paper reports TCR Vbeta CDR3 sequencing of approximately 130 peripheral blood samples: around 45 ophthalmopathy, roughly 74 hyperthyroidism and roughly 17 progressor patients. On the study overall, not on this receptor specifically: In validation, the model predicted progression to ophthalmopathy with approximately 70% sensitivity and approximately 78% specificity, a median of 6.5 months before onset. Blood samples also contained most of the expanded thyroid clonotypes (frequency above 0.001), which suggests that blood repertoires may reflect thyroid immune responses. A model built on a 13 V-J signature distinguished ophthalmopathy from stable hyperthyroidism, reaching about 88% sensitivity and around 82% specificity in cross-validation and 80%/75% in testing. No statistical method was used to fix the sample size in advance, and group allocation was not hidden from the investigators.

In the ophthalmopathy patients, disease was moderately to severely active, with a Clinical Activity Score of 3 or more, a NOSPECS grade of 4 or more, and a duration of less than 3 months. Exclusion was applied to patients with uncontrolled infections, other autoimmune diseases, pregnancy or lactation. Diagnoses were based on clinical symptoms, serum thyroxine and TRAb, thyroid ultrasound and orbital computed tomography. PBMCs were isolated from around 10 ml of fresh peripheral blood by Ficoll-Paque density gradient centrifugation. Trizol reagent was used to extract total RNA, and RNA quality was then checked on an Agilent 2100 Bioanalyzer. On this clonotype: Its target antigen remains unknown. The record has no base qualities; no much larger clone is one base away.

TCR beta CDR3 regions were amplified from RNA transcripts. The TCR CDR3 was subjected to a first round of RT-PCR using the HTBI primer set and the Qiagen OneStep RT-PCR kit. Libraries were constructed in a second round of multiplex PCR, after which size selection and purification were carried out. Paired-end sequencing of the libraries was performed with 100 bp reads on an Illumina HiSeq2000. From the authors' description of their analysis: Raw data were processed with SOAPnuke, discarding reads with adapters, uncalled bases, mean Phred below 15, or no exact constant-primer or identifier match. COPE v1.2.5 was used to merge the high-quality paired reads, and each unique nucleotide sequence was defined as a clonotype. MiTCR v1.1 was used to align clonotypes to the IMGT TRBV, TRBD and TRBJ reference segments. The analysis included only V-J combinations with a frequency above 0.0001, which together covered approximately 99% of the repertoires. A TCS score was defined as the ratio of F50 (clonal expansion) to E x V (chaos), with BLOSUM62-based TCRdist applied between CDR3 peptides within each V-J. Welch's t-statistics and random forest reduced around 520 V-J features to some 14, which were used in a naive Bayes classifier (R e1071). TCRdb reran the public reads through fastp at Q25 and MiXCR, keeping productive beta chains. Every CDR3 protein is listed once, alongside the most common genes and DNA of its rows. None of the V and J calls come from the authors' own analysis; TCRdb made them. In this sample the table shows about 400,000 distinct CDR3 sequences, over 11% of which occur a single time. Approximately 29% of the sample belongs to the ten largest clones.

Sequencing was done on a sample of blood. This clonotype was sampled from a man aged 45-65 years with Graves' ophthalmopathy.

The DNA reads as follows: TGCAGTGCTATTGCGGCGGGACTGGACCAAGAGACCCAGTACTTC. This sequence encodes CSAIAAGLDQETQYF. The chain couples TRBV20-1 to TRBJ2-5; TRBD2 is perhaps the D gene, given 6 matching bases. The germline V gene (reference sequence) yields DFQATT for CDR1 and SNEGSKA for CDR2. V is reduced by 4 bases and J by 0 bases, leaving a spacing of 15 bases between them. From the cysteine through the phenylalanine, the CDR3 covers 15 amino acids. Just CDR3 DNA is preserved here, 45 bases in frame from base 1.